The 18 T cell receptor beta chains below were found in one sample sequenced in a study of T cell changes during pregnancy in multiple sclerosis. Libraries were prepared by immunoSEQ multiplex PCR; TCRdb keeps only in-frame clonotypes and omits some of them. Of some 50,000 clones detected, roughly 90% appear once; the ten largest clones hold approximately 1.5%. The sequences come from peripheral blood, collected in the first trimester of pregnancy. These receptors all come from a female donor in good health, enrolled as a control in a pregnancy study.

This chain's CDR3 is CTGHLQTQYF. The CDR3, as DNA: TGCACGGGACATCTACAGACCCAGTACTTC. V usage is TRBV20-1 and J usage is TRBJ2-5; maybe TRBD1 (6 bases). The V gene's germline CDR1 is DFQATT and CDR2 SNEGSKA (reference sequence). This CDR3 is built from 10 residues.

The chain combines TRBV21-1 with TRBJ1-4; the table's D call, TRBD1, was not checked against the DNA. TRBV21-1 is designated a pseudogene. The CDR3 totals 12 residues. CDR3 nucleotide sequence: TGTGCCAGCAGCACTCGGGACAGGGGGCGGGTATTT. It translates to CASSTRDRGRVF.

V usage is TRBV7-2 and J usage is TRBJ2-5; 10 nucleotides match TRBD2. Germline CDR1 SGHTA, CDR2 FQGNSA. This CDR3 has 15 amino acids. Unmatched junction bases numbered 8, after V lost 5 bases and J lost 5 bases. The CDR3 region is CASSNLGTSAETQYF. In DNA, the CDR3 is TGTGCCAGCAGCAACCTCGGGACTAGCGCGGAGACCCAGTACTTC.

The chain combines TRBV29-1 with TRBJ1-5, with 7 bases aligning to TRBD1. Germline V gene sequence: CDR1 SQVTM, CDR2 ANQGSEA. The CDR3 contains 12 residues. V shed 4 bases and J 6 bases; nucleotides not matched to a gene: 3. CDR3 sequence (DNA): TGCAGCGTTGGACAGGGCGGTCAGCCCCAGCATTTT. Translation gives CSVGQGGQPQHF.

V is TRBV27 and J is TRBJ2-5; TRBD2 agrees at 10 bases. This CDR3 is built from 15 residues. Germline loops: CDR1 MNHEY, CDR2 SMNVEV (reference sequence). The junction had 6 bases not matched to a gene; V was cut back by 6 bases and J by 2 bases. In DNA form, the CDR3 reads TGTGCCAGCAGCAGGACTAGCGGTATACAAGAGACCCAGTACTTC. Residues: CASSRTSGIQETQYF.

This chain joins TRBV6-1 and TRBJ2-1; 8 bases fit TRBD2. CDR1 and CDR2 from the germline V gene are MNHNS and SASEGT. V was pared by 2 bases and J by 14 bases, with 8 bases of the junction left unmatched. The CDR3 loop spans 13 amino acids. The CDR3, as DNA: TGTGCCAGCAGTGAACTGGGGACTAGGATAGAGTTCTTC. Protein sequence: CASSELGTRIEFF.

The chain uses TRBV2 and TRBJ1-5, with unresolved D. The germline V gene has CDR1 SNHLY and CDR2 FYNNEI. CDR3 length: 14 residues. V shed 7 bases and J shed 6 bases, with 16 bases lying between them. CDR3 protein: CASNGKGGGQPQHF. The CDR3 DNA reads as TGTGCCAGCAATGGAAAGGGAGGTGGTCAGCCCCAGCATTTT.

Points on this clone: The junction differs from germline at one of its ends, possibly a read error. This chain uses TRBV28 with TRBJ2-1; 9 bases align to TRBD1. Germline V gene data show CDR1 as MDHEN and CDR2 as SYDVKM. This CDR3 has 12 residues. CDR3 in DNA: TGTGCCAGCAGTTGGGACAGGGAGCTTCTGATCTTC. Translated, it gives CASSWDRELLIF. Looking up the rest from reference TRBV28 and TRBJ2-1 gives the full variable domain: DVKVTQSSRYLVKRTGEKVFLECVQDMDHENMFWYRQDPGLGLRLIYFSYDVKMKEKGDIPEGYSVSREKKERFSLILESASTNQTSMYLCASSWDRELLIFGPGTRLTVL.

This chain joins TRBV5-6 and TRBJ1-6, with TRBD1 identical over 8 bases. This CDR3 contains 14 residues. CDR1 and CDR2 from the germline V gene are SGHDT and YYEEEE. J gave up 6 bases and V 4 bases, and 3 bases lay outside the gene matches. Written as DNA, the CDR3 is TGTGCCAGCAGCGTCCAGGGGGCTAATTCACCCCTCCACTTT. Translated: CASSVQGANSPLHF.

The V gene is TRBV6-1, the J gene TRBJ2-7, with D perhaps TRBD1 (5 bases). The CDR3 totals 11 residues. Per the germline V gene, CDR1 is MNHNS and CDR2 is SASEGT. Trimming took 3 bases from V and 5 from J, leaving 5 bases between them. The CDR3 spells CASSDRDEQYF. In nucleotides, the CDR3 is TGTGCCAGCAGTGACAGGGACGAGCAGTACTTC.

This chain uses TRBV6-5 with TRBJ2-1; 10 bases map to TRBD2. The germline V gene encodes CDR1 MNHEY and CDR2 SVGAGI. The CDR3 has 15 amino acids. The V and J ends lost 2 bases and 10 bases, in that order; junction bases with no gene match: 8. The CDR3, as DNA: TGTGCCAGCAGTTACCCTGGGGATAGCGGGGGGGAGCAGTTCTTC. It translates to CASSYPGDSGGEQFF.

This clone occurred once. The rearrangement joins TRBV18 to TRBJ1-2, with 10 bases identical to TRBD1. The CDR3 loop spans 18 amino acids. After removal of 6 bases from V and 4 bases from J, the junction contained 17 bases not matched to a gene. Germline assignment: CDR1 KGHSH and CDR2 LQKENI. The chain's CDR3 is CASSPPETGGHSLYGYTF. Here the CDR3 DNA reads TGTGCCAGCTCCCCCCCCGAGACAGGGGGCCACTCACTCTATGGCTACACCTTC.

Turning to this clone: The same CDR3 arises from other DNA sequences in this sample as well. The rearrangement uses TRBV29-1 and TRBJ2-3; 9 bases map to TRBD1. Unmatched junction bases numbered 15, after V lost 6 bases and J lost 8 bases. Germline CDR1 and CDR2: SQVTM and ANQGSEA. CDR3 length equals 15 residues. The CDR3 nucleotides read TGCAGCGTCACCCAGGACAGGGGCGTTGTGGGTACGCAGTATTTT. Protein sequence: CSVTQDRGVVGTQYF.

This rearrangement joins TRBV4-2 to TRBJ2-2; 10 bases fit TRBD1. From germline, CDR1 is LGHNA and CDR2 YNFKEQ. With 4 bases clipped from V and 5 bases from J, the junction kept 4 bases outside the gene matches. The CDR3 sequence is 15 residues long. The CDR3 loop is CASSRGTGETGELFF. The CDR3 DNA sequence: TGTGCCAGCAGCCGAGGGACAGGGGAGACCGGGGAGCTGTTTTTT.

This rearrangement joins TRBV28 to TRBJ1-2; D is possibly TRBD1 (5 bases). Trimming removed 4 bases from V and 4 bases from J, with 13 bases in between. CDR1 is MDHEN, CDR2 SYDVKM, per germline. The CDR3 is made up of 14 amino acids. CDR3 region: CASSSAGQGYGYTF. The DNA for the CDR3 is TGTGCCAGCAGTTCGGCCGGGCAGGGCTATGGCTACACCTTC.

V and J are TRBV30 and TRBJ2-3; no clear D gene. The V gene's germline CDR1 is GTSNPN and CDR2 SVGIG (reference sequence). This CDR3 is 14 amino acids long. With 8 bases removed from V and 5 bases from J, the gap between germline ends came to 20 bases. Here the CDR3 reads CARVAPAAIDTQYF. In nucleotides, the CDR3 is TGTGCCCGCGTAGCCCCTGCGGCGATAGATACGCAGTATTTT.

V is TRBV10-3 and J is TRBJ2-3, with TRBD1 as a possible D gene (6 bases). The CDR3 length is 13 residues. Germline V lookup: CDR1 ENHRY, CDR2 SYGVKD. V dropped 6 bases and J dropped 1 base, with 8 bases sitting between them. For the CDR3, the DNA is TGTGCCATCAGACCAGGGGGCACAGATACGCAGTATTTT. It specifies CAIRPGGTDTQYF.

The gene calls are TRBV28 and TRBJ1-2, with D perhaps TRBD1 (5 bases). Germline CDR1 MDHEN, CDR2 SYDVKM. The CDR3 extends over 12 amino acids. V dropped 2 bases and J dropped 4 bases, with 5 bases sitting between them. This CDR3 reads CASSLTGYGYTF. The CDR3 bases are TGTGCCAGCAGTTTAACAGGCTATGGCTACACCTTC.